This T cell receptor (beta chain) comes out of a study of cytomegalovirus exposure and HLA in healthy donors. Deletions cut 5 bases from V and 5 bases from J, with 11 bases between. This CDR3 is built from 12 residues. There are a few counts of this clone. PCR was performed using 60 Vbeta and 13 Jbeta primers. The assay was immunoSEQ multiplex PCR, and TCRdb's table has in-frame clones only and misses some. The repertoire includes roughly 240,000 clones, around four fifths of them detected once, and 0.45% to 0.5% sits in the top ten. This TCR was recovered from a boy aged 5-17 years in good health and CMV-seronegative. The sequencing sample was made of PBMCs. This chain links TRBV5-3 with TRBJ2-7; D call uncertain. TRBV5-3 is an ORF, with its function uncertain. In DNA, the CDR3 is TGTGCCAGAAGGAAGGAGATCCACGAGCAGTACTTC. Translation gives CARRKEIHEQYF.